Below are 2 T cell receptor beta chains sequenced from a single sample in a study of shared clonotypes between healthy human individuals. Only in-frame clones appear in the TCRdb table, and some are missing; sequencing was by immunoSEQ multiplex PCR. Of approximately 500,000 clones detected, about 79% appear once; the ten largest clones hold under 15%. Material for sequencing was PBMCs. These receptor sequences come from a woman between 35 and 50 years old in good health. Some clones in this sample may be carry-over from other donors' samples.

The rearrangement uses TRBV5-5 and TRBJ2-7, with 8 bases matching TRBD2. V trimming: 4 bases; J trimming: 3 bases; junction bases outside the gene matches: 3. This CDR3 has 13 residues. Germline V gene data show CDR1 as SGHKS and CDR2 as YYEKEE (reference sequence). The DNA for the CDR3 is TGTGCCAGCAGCCGGACTAGCAGCTACGAGCAGTACTTC. This codes for CASSRTSSYEQYF.

This clone has a handful of counts. Here the CDR3 reads CASSRTSGINEQFF. The CDR3 nucleotides read TGCGCCAGCAGCCGTACTAGCGGGATTAATGAGCAGTTCTTC. The genes are TRBV4-3 and TRBJ2-1, with 10 positions matching TRBD2. This CDR3 comprises 14 residues. V was pared by 4 bases and J by 7 bases, with 4 bases of the junction left unmatched. Germline CDR1 is LGHNA and CDR2 is YSLEER.